Listed below are T cell receptor beta chains from one sample, sequenced in a study of blood T cells in healthy people across ages. In TCRdb, the 5' RACE reads were re-called with MiXCR into one record per CDR3 protein. The sample contains roughly 1.9 million distinct CDR3 sequences, 39% of which appear only once. Material for sequencing was blood. The receptors here all came from a human donor in good health. CDR3s include the opening cysteine and the closing phenylalanine or tryptophan. The order of the fields is D gene, CDR3 length, clone size, V gene, J gene, CDR3 protein, CDR3 DNA. The D gene is left open where the match is weak. The size of a clone is reported for some rows only, either as once, few or many, or as a class for expanded clones.

>TRBD1|14|few|TRBV6-5|TRBJ2-7
CASSPRGSDYEQYF
TGTGCCAGCAGTCCCAGGGGGTCCGACTACGAGCAGTACTTC
>.|15|.|TRBV4-3|TRBJ2-3
CASSQEYRFTDTQYF
TGCGCCAGCAGCCAAGAATACAGGTTCACAGATACGCAGTATTTT
>.|12|.|TRBV7-6|TRBJ1-2
CASSPAGCEETF
TGTGCCAGCAGCCCCGCCGGTTGCGAGGAAACCTTC
>TRBD1|14|.|TRBV27|TRBJ1-2
CASSLSDRVAGYTF
TGTGCCAGCAGCCTCTCCGACAGGGTTGCTGGCTACACCTTC
>TRBD1|14|.|TRBV30|TRBJ2-2
CVWRETGADGELFF
TGTGTCTGGAGGGAGACAGGGGCTGACGGGGAGCTGTTTTTT
>.|15|.|TRBV12-5|TRBJ2-1
CASGWGPPPYNEQFF
TGTGCTAGTGGTTGGGGGCCCCCCCCCTACAATGAGCAGTTCTTC
>.|13|.|TRBV7-9|TRBJ2-1
CASSFRISGEQFF
TGTGCCAGCAGCTTTAGGATTTCGGGGGAGCAGTTCTTC
>TRBD1|15|once|TRBV7-2|TRBJ2-5
CASSWQTGMGETQYF
TGTGCCAGCAGCTGGCAGACAGGGATGGGGGAGACCCAGTACTTC
>.|14|.|TRBV5-1|TRBJ1-3
CASYDGHSGNTIYF
TGCGCCAGCTATGACGGCCACTCTGGAAACACCATATATTTT
>.|13|once|TRBV6-2/TRBV6-3|TRBJ2-5
CASSYSTVGEQDF
TGTGCCAGCAGTTACTCGACTGTCGGTGAGCAGGACTTC
>.|13|few|TRBV29-1|TRBJ2-3
CSVGPVLADTQYF
TGCAGCGTTGGACCAGTCTTAGCGGATACGCAGTATTTT